Given below is one T cell receptor beta chain in context. Antigen unknown. Reverse transcription of all isolated RNA meant that expressed TCRB transcripts were sequenced. The method was immunoSEQ multiplex PCR; TCRdb's version includes in-frame clones alone and lacks a portion of them. The repertoire holds about 270,000 clones, around an eighth seen once, with 0.015% to 0.02% in the top ten. Trimming cost V 3 bases and J 0 bases, with 8 bases left between them. Germline V gene lookup returns CDR1 MDHEN and CDR2 SYDVKM. This CDR3 spans 14 amino acids. The data belong to a study of beta chain features in type 1 diabetes. Study-level points and caveats: The study found moderately but significantly shorter TCRB CDR3s in all four CD4+ subsets of Type 1 diabetes patients.

Sequencing was performed on naive CD4+ T cells from blood. The TCR sequence derives from a man aged 25-40 years with type 1 diabetes. V is TRBV28 and J is TRBJ1-2; TRBD1 might be the D (5 bases). The CDR3 here is CASSFGGTNYGYTF. In DNA form, the CDR3 reads TGTGCCAGCAGTTTCGGGGGGACTAACTATGGCTACACCTTC.